A selection of T cell receptor beta chains follows, all from one sample in a study of monozygotic twins with inflammatory bowel disease. TCRdb re-called the 5' RACE reads; one entry per CDR3 protein, DNA not given. The sample table includes roughly 120,000 distinct CDR3 sequences. What was sequenced was blood. The receptors shown here come from a human donor with ulcerative colitis or Crohn's disease, or a healthy co-twin of an affected twin (not recorded which). CDR3s include the opening cysteine and the closing phenylalanine or tryptophan.

V gene: TRBV29-1
J gene: TRBJ1-1
CDR3 length: 13
CDR3 protein: CSVEADHFTEAFF

V gene: TRBV9
J gene: TRBJ2-1
CDR3 length: 15
CDR3 protein: CASNPGTSAYNEQFF

V gene: TRBV24-1
J gene: TRBJ2-2
CDR3 length: 16
CDR3 protein: CATSEPRAGVTGELFF

V gene: TRBV5-4
J gene: TRBJ2-3
CDR3 length: 16
CDR3 protein: CASSLGGGQGADTQYF

V gene: TRBV20-1
J gene: TRBJ2-7
CDR3 length: 13
CDR3 protein: CSARTGDTYEQYF

V gene: TRBV12-3/TRBV12-4
J gene: TRBJ1-2
CDR3 length: 14
CDR3 protein: CASSRTGSNYGYTF

V gene: TRBV9
J gene: TRBJ2-4
CDR3 length: 13
CDR3 protein: CASSKWDKNIQYF

V gene: TRBV27
J gene: TRBJ2-1
CDR3 length: 18
CDR3 protein: CASSWTGATLLLDNEQFF

V gene: TRBV11-2
J gene: TRBJ1-1
CDR3 length: 13
CDR3 protein: CASSLLDNTEAFF

V gene: TRBV2
J gene: TRBJ2-7
CDR3 length: 13
CDR3 protein: CASSVDRANEQYF

V gene: TRBV7-2
J gene: TRBJ2-7
CDR3 length: 15
CDR3 protein: CASSLRALAGGEQYF

V gene: TRBV7-9
J gene: TRBJ2-2
CDR3 length: 17
CDR3 protein: CASSFAKVGGNTGELFF

V gene: TRBV9
J gene: TRBJ2-7
CDR3 length: 15
CDR3 protein: CASSIGLAGNYEQYF

V gene: TRBV7-2
J gene: TRBJ2-1
CDR3 length: 16
CDR3 protein: CASSLATGTPYNEQFF

V gene: TRBV24-1
J gene: TRBJ1-3
CDR3 length: 16
CDR3 protein: CATSDARPSSGNTIYF

V gene: TRBV18
J gene: TRBJ1-4
CDR3 length: 12
CDR3 protein: CASSPGNEKLFF

V gene: TRBV7-3
J gene: TRBJ2-3
CDR3 length: 14
CDR3 protein: CASSLGVSTDTQYF

V gene: TRBV6-5
J gene: TRBJ1-6
CDR3 length: 18
CDR3 protein: CASTLAKGGRSYNSPLHF

V gene: TRBV12-3/TRBV12-4
J gene: TRBJ2-2
CDR3 length: 14
CDR3 protein: CASSPTRQTGELFF

V gene: TRBV5-1
J gene: TRBJ1-6
CDR3 length: 14
CDR3 protein: CASSPGQIDSPLHF

V gene: TRBV29-1
J gene: TRBJ2-3
CDR3 length: 15
CDR3 protein: CSSLEDQSSTDTQYF

V gene: TRBV3-1
J gene: TRBJ2-1
CDR3 length: 15
CDR3 protein: CASSAVEGGYNEQFF

V gene: TRBV3-1
J gene: TRBJ2-3
CDR3 length: 14
CDR3 protein: CATSTGSFTDTQYF

V gene: TRBV5-1
J gene: TRBJ2-5
CDR3 length: 14
CDR3 protein: CASSLDGGEETQYF

V gene: TRBV7-9
J gene: TRBJ1-4
CDR3 length: 13
CDR3 protein: CASSAELNEKLFF

V gene: TRBV12-5
J gene: TRBJ2-3
CDR3 length: 12
CDR3 protein: CASGLVKGMQYF

V gene: TRBV12-3/TRBV12-4
J gene: TRBJ2-1
CDR3 length: 13
CDR3 protein: CASHADPYNEQFF

V gene: TRBV9
J gene: TRBJ2-6
CDR3 length: 18
CDR3 protein: CASSDPGRSLSGANVLTF

V gene: TRBV12-3/TRBV12-4
J gene: TRBJ1-5
CDR3 length: 16
CDR3 protein: CASSPTGGWDNQPQHF

V gene: TRBV6-1
J gene: TRBJ2-7
CDR3 length: 13
CDR3 protein: CASSEAVGYEQYF

V gene: TRBV5-4
J gene: TRBJ1-2
CDR3 length: 13
CDR3 protein: CASSLDGGRGYTF

V gene: TRBV7-9
J gene: TRBJ2-1
CDR3 length: 15
CDR3 protein: CASSLVTSSYNEQFF

V gene: TRBV7-9
J gene: TRBJ2-7
CDR3 length: 15
CDR3 protein: CASSFWGLESYEQYF

V gene: TRBV7-3
J gene: TRBJ2-7
CDR3 length: 15
CDR3 protein: CASSLPGRVTYEQYF

V gene: TRBV27
J gene: TRBJ1-1
CDR3 length: 15
CDR3 protein: CASSPGGGGLTEAFF

V gene: TRBV24-1
J gene: TRBJ2-6
CDR3 length: 15
CDR3 protein: CATSDKSSGANVLTF

V gene: TRBV5-1
J gene: TRBJ2-3
CDR3 length: 14
CDR3 protein: CASSLRVNTDTQYF

V gene: TRBV12-3/TRBV12-4
J gene: TRBJ2-3
CDR3 length: 14
CDR3 protein: CASSLGLASDTQYF

V gene: TRBV5-6
J gene: TRBJ2-1
CDR3 length: 12
CDR3 protein: CASSLGRNEQFF

V gene: TRBV29-1
J gene: TRBJ2-3
CDR3 length: 17
CDR3 protein: CSVAGLAGGSGADTQYF

V gene: TRBV7-3
J gene: TRBJ2-1
CDR3 length: 17
CDR3 protein: CASSGFGDRASYNEQFF

V gene: TRBV20-1
J gene: TRBJ2-1
CDR3 length: 12
CDR3 protein: CSASPRQIEQFF

V gene: TRBV7-6
J gene: TRBJ2-3
CDR3 length: 14
CDR3 protein: CASSLGTYTDTQYF

V gene: TRBV20-1
J gene: TRBJ2-3
CDR3 length: 15
CDR3 protein: CSARDPAGGSDTQYF

V gene: TRBV24-1
J gene: TRBJ2-5
CDR3 length: 15
CDR3 protein: CATSDPGPREETQYF

V gene: TRBV15
J gene: TRBJ1-5
CDR3 length: 17
CDR3 protein: CATSREGTGVSNQPQHF

V gene: TRBV10-3
J gene: TRBJ2-7
CDR3 length: 13
CDR3 protein: CAISPSVTYEQYF

V gene: TRBV4-3
J gene: TRBJ1-6
CDR3 length: 16
CDR3 protein: CASSVTAGQYNSPLHF

V gene: TRBV12-3/TRBV12-4
J gene: TRBJ1-1
CDR3 length: 12
CDR3 protein: CASSPDGVVAFF

V gene: TRBV20-1
J gene: TRBJ2-7
CDR3 length: 14
CDR3 protein: CSAPAAGGRNEQYF

V gene: TRBV5-1
J gene: TRBJ2-5
CDR3 length: 13
CDR3 protein: CASSFGSQETQYF

V gene: TRBV15
J gene: TRBJ1-4
CDR3 length: 13
CDR3 protein: CATSPDRDEKLFF

V gene: TRBV6-1
J gene: TRBJ2-3
CDR3 length: 15
CDR3 protein: CASSPTPTGGDTQYF

V gene: TRBV29-1
J gene: TRBJ1-5
CDR3 length: 12
CDR3 protein: CSVVQERGPQHF

V gene: TRBV19
J gene: TRBJ1-1
CDR3 length: 16
CDR3 protein: CASRKPPGQGNTEAFF

V gene: TRBV7-3
J gene: TRBJ2-7
CDR3 length: 15
CDR3 protein: CASSLGRPPNYEQYF

V gene: TRBV3-1
J gene: TRBJ1-2
CDR3 length: 11
CDR3 protein: CASSQERGYTF

V gene: TRBV5-6
J gene: TRBJ1-6
CDR3 length: 15
CDR3 protein: CASSLGLQGTSPLHF

V gene: TRBV3-1
J gene: TRBJ1-1
CDR3 length: 14
CDR3 protein: CASSQEMLNTEAFF